The rows below give T cell receptor beta chains drawn from one sample of a study of shared clonotypes between healthy human individuals. Libraries were prepared by immunoSEQ multiplex PCR; TCRdb keeps only in-frame clonotypes and omits some of them. The profile shows about 1 million clones, about 77% of them singletons. Sequenced sample: memory CD4+ T cells sorted from blood. The origin of the receptors is a man aged 18 to 30 in good health. CDR3s include the opening cysteine and the closing phenylalanine or tryptophan. D genes are given only for firm matches. The size field is filled for only some rows; it gives once, few, many or a size class.

NA | TRBJ1-3 | TRBV2 | NA | TGTGCCAGCAGCCGTTCTGGAGGGCCAGGAAACACCATATATTTT | CASSRSGGPGNTIYF
few | TRBJ2-5 | TRBV30 | NA | TGTGCCTACAGCCTCTCGGGGGAGACCCAGTACTTC | CAYSLSGETQYF
NA | TRBJ2-1 | TRBV28 | NA | TGTGCCAGCAGTCGGACTGCCGTGAGTGAGCAGTTCTTC | CASSRTAVSEQFF
NA | TRBJ1-1 | TRBV28 | NA | TGTGCCAGCAGACCGGGGGTCACTGAAGCTTTCTTT | CASRPGVTEAFF
NA | TRBJ1-3 | TRBV11-2 | NA | TGTGCCAGCGGCGCGGTGGTCTCTGGAAACACCATATATTTT | CASGAVVSGNTIYF
NA | TRBJ2-7 | TRBV23-1 | NA | TGCGCTAAATCCAACTCCGGGGCAACCTCCTCCTACGAGCAGTACTTC | CAKSNSGATSSYEQYF
NA | TRBJ2-1 | TRBV6-6 | TRBD1 | TGTGCCAGCAGCTCCGGGACAGGGTTCAATGAGCAGTTCTTC | CASSSGTGFNEQFF
NA | TRBJ2-7 | TRBV2 | NA | TGTGCCAGCAGTGACGGGAGAATCAACGGACTCGAGGAGCAGTACTTC | CASSDGRINGLEEQYF
NA | TRBJ2-7 | TRBV7-3 | NA | TGTGCCAGCAGCCCCCGTACAGGCTCCTACGAGCAGTACTTC | CASSPRTGSYEQYF
few | TRBJ1-6 | TRBV30 | NA | TGTGCCTGGAGTGCCCCGGGTGCAGGGAGAAATTCACCCCTCCACTTT | CAWSAPGAGRNSPLHF
NA | TRBJ2-3 | TRBV5-1 | NA | TGCGCCAGCAGCCCCTGGGACAGCACAGATACGCAGTATTTT | CASSPWDSTDTQYF
NA | TRBJ1-5 | TRBV28 | NA | TGTGCCAGCAGATCCATACGGACATTTCAGCCCCAGCATTTT | CASRSIRTFQPQHF
NA | TRBJ1-5 | TRBV4-1 | NA | TGCGCCAGCAGCCAAAGCTCCGACGGGGGGTTTCGGCAGCCCCAGCATTTT | CASSQSSDGGFRQPQHF
NA | TRBJ2-7 | TRBV7-8 | NA | TGTGCCAGCAGCTTAAGCAGGACACGGGCCTACGAGCAGTACTTC | CASSLSRTRAYEQYF
NA | TRBJ2-7 | TRBV5-5 | NA | TGTGCCAGCAGCTTAGGAGCGCCCCAATCCGAGCAGTACTTC | CASSLGAPQSEQYF
NA | TRBJ2-3 | TRBV9 | NA | TGTGCCAGCAGCGTAGTTGTCGGTGCCAGTTGGGATACGCAGTATTTT | CASSVVVGASWDTQYF
NA | TRBJ1-2 | TRBV6-4 | NA | TGTGCCAGCAGTGACTCTTACGGACTGGGTAGCTACACCTTC | CASSDSYGLGSYTF
NA | TRBJ1-6 | TRBV5-1 | NA | TGCGCCAGCAGCTTGTCCGGACCAGAGATTTCACCCCTCCACTTT | CASSLSGPEISPLHF
NA | TRBJ1-5 | TRBV29-1 | NA | TGCAGCGTCTTACCCCCCAATCAGCCCCAGCATTTT | CSVLPPNQPQHF
few | TRBJ2-3 | TRBV5-8 | TRBD1 | TGTGCCAGCAGCTCGGGACAGGGTTTGTTCAGCACAGATACGCAGTATTTT | CASSSGQGLFSTDTQYF